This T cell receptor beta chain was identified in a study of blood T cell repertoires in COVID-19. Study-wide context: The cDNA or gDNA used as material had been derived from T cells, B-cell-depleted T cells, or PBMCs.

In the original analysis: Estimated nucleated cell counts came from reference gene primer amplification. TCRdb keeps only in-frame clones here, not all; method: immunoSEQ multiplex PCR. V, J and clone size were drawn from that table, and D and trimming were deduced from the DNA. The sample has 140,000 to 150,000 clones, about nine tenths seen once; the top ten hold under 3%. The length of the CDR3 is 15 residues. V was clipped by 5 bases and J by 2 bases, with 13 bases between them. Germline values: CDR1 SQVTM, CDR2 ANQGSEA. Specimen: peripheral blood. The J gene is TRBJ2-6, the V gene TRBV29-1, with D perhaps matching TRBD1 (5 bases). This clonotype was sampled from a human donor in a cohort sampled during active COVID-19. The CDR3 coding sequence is TGCAGCGTTTTCCAGGGAAGGGCTGGGGCCAACGTCCTGACTTTC. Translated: CSVFQGRAGANVLTF.